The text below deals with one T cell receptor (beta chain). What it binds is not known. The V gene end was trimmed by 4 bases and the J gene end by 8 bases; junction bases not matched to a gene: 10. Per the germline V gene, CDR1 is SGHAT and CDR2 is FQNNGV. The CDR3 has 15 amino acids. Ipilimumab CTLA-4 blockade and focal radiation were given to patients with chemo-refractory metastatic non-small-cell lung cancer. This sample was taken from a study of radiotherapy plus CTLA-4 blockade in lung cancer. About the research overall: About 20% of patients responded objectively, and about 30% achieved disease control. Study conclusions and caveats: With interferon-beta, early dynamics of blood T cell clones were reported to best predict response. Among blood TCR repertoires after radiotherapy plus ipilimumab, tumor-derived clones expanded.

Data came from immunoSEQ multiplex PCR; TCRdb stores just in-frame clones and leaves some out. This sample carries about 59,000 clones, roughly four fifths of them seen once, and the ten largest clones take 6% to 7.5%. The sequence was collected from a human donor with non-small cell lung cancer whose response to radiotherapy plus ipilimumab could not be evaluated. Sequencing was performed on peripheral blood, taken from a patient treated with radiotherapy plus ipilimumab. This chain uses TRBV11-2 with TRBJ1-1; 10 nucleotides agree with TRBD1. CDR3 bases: TGTGCCAGCAGCTACGGGACAGGGGCCCTGAAGGAAGCTTTCTTT. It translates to CASSYGTGALKEAFF.